Sequencing of this TCR beta chain was carried out in a study of cytomegalovirus exposure and HLA in healthy donors. Germline CDR1 SNHLY, CDR2 FYNNEI. This CDR3 comprises 13 residues. The V end lost 3 bases, the J end lost 10 bases, and 12 bases lay between the germline ends. Profiled with immunoSEQ multiplex PCR; TCRdb holds only in-frame clones, not every one. The table includes around 45,000 clones, roughly 92% detected once. Sequencing used PBMCs. The chain combines TRBV2 with TRBJ1-4, with D perhaps matching TRBD1 (6 bases). This TCR was sampled from a man aged 18 to 29 in good health and CMV-seronegative. The CDR3 protein is CASSEQGMGKLFF. For the CDR3, the DNA is TGTGCCAGCAGTGAGCAGGGGATGGGAAAACTGTTTTTT.